Only a few counts were recorded for the clone carrying this TCR beta chain. These data belong to a study of blood T cell repertoires in COVID-19. Study-level background: Acute and convalescent COVID-19 specimens originated in the United States, Italy and Spain.

Sequenced by immunoSEQ multiplex PCR; TCRdb stores in-frame clones only, minus some. Of roughly 110,000 clones listed, just over 90% are singletons. The receptor comes from a woman between 25 and 40 years old with acute or convalescent COVID-19. Source material: peripheral blood.

CDR3 residues: CASSSGIFPYEQYF. The CDR3 DNA follows: TGCGCCAGCAGCTCAGGGATCTTTCCCTACGAGCAGTACTTC. The chain combines TRBV5-1 with TRBJ2-7; D possibly corresponds to TRBD1 (5 bases). The CDR3 covers 14 residues. The germline V gene encodes CDR1 SGHRS and CDR2 YFSETQ. V was pared by 3 bases and J by 2 bases, with 12 bases between.